This T cell receptor (beta chain) was sequenced for a study of identical twins. cDNA molecules carried unique molecular identifiers, and template switching added a universal primer site. TCRdb itself ran the 5' RACE reads through MiXCR, one entry per CDR3 protein. The table lists around 1.7 million distinct CDR3 sequences, under 35% of them singletons. Deletions cut 2 bases from V and 0 bases from J, with 16 bases between. This CDR3 has 18 amino acids. The germline V gene encodes CDR1 SGHTA and CDR2 FQGNSA. The chain joins TRBV7-2 to TRBJ2-2; D not resolved. The sequenced material came from cord blood. This TCR was sampled from a newborn girl in good health. CDR3 sequence (DNA): TGTGCCAGCAGCTTAAGGTCCTCCGACTTGCCGAACACCGGGGAGCTGTTTTTT. Amino acids: CASSLRSSDLPNTGELFF.